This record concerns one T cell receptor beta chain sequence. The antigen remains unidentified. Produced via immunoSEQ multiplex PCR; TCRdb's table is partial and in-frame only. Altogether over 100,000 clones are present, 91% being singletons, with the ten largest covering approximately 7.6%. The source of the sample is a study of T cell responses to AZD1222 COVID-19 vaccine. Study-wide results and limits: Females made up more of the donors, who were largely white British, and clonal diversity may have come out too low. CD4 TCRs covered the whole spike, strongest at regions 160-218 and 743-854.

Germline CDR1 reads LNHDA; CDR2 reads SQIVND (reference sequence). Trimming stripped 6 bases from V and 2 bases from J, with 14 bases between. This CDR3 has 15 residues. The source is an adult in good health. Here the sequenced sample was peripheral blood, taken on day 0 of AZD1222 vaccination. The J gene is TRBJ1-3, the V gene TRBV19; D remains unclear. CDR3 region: CASSLFSGAGNTIYF. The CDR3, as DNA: TGTGCCAGTAGCCTCTTCTCCGGGGCTGGAAACACCATATATTTT.